A selection of T cell receptor beta chains follows, all from one sample in a study of Graves' ophthalmopathy and Graves' hyperthyroidism. TCRdb re-called the multiplex PCR reads with MiXCR, one entry per CDR3 protein. The data contain fewer than 250,000 distinct CDR3 sequences, 25% to 35% of them singletons. Sequences were obtained from peripheral blood. The receptors originated from a man between 50 and 59 years old with Graves' ophthalmopathy. The CDR3 runs from the conserved cysteine through the conserved F or W. The D gene is left open where the match is weak. Where a row states a size, it is once, few, many or the class of an expanded clone; other rows omit it.

d_call	v_call	j_call	clone_size	cdr3_aa	cdr3_nt
NA	TRBV6-1	TRBJ2-7	NA	CASSGAALDEQYF	TGTGCCAGCAGTGGCGCCGCCTTGGACGAGCAGTACTTC
NA	TRBV19	TRBJ1-5	few	CASSIRGWDSNQPQHF	TGTGCCAGTAGTATTAGAGGTTGGGACAGCAATCAGCCCCAGCATTTT
TRBD1	TRBV11-2	TRBJ2-5	many	CASSSRDRQKETQYF	TGTGCCAGCAGCAGCCGGGACAGACAAAAAGAGACCCAGTACTTC
TRBD2	TRBV7-2	TRBJ2-5	many	CASSFTGGPGETQYF	TGTGCCAGCAGCTTTACGGGAGGGCCGGGAGAGACCCAGTACTTC
TRBD1	TRBV7-6	TRBJ1-5	many	CASSHGDRGNQPQHF	TGTGCCAGCAGCCACGGGGACAGGGGGAATCAGCCCCAGCATTTT
NA	TRBV4-2	TRBJ2-5	many	CASSQGSLREETQYF	TGTGCCAGCAGCCAAGGAAGTCTCAGGGAGGAGACCCAGTACTTC
TRBD1	TRBV6-2/TRBV6-3	TRBJ2-5	many	CASRDREETQYF	TGTGCCAGCCGGGACAGGGAAGAGACCCAGTACTTC
TRBD2	TRBV12-3/TRBV12-4	TRBJ2-5	NA	CASSSGLAQETQYF	TGTGCCAGCAGTTCAGGACTAGCGCAAGAGACCCAGTACTTC
NA	TRBV27	TRBJ1-1	many	CASSSELAAITEAFF	TGTGCCAGCTCCTCGGAGTTGGCGGCGATCACTGAAGCTTTCTTT
TRBD1	TRBV7-8	TRBJ1-2	many	CASSLSGTANYGYTF	TGTGCCAGCAGCCTTTCCGGGACAGCTAACTATGGCTACACCTTC
NA	TRBV6-5	TRBJ1-6	many	CASSYSVGESSYNSPLHF	TGTGCCAGCAGTTACTCGGTCGGGGAAAGCTCCTATAATTCACCCCTCCACTTT
NA	TRBV6-1	TRBJ2-7	many	CASSEARGYEQYF	TGTGCCAGCAGTGAAGCGCGTGGCTACGAGCAGTACTTC
TRBD1	TRBV28	TRBJ2-3	NA	CASSWDRGYSTDTQYF	TGTGCCAGCAGTTGGGACAGGGGGTATTCCACAGATACGCAGTATTTT
NA	TRBV28	TRBJ2-7	many	CASSSGQSSHEQYF	TGTGCCAGCAGTTCTGGACAGTCCTCGCACGAGCAGTACTTC
NA	TRBV2	TRBJ1-6	many	CAVRQSGSPLHF	TGTGCCGTCCGGCAATCGGGCTCACCCCTCCACTTT
TRBD2	TRBV27	TRBJ2-7	many	CASTTSGSYEQYF	TGTGCCAGCACCACTAGCGGATCCTACGAGCAGTACTTC
TRBD1	TRBV12-3/TRBV12-4	TRBJ2-7	many	CASSSGQGSYEQYF	TGTGCCAGCAGCTCGGGACAGGGATCCTACGAGCAGTACTTC
TRBD1	TRBV7-2	TRBJ1-5	NA	CASSLGERTGPQHF	TGTGCCAGCAGCTTAGGAGAGAGGACAGGGCCCCAGCATTTT
TRBD1	TRBV20-1	TRBJ1-1	NA	CSAYVTVQGTEAFF	TGCAGTGCCTACGTCACTGTACAGGGGACTGAAGCTTTCTTT
TRBD2	TRBV13	TRBJ2-7	many	CASSPTGGGNSDEQYF	TGTGCCAGCAGCCCCACCGGCGGGGGTAACTCGGACGAGCAGTACTTC
TRBD2	TRBV2	TRBJ2-5	NA	CASKALEREWEETQYF	TGTGCCAGCAAGGCCCTAGAGCGGGAGTGGGAGGAGACCCAGTACTTC
TRBD1	TRBV27	TRBJ2-4	NA	CASSLGQGAGIQYF	TGTGCCAGCAGTTTAGGACAGGGGGCCGGCATTCAGTACTTC
TRBD2	TRBV10-2	TRBJ2-7	many	CASNPTSGRAYEQYF	TGCGCCAGCAACCCGACTAGCGGGAGGGCCTACGAGCAGTACTTC
TRBD1	TRBV12-3/TRBV12-4	TRBJ1-2	few	CASSPRTGGVYGYTF	TGTGCCAGCAGTCCTCGGACAGGGGGCGTCTATGGCTACACCTTC
NA	TRBV12-3/TRBV12-4	TRBJ1-1	many	CASSRDNTEAFF	TGTGCCAGCAGTCGGGACAACACTGAAGCTTTCTTT
NA	TRBV28	TRBJ2-7	many	CASINRAGHEQYF	TGTGCCAGCATAAACAGGGCGGGCCACGAGCAGTACTTC
NA	TRBV11-2	TRBJ2-5	many	CASSLVGRGQETQYF	TGTGCCAGCAGCTTAGTTGGTCGGGGACAAGAGACCCAGTACTTC
TRBD2	TRBV30	TRBJ2-7	few	CAWSVRGSGSSQQYF	TGTGCCTGGAGTGTACGTGGTAGCGGGAGCTCCCAGCAGTACTTC
TRBD1	TRBV11-2	TRBJ2-5	many	CASSPRGQEAISPRTQYF	TGTGCCAGCAGCCCAAGGGGACAGGAGGCCATCTCCCCAAGGACCCAGTACTTC
NA	TRBV7-9	TRBJ1-1	many	CASSLLAGQVKTEAFF	TGTGCCAGCAGCTTATTGGCAGGGCAGGTGAAAACTGAAGCTTTCTTT
TRBD1	TRBV11-1	TRBJ2-4	many	CASSLDTRAHRGLPKNIQYF	TGTGCCAGCAGCTTAGATACCCGGGCCCACAGGGGGCTTCCGAAAAACATTCAGTACTTC
NA	TRBV20-1	TRBJ2-2	many	CSASPGWESGELFF	TGCAGTGCTAGCCCTGGGTGGGAGTCCGGGGAGCTGTTTTTT
TRBD2	TRBV6-1	TRBJ2-7	NA	CASSADAGGPYEQYF	TGTGCCAGCAGTGCTGACGCGGGAGGCCCCTACGAGCAGTACTTC
NA	TRBV6-1	TRBJ1-2	NA	CASRLGGGYTF	TGTGCCAGCAGGCTAGGGGGTGGCTACACCTTC
NA	TRBV6-1	TRBJ1-1	NA	CASSEALVQGNTEASF	TGTGCCAGCAGTGAAGCGCTTGTACAAGGGAACACTGAAGCTTCCTTT
NA	TRBV12-5	TRBJ1-1	many	CASGPPTTGDTEAFF	TGTGCTAGTGGGCCCCCAACTACCGGGGACACTGAAGCTTTCTTT
NA	TRBV30	TRBJ1-1	NA	CAWRTKRQLNTEAFF	TGTGCCTGGAGGACTAAGAGGCAGTTGAACACTGAAGCTTTCTTT
NA	TRBV28	TRBJ1-2	few	CASSLQEGRGYTF	TGTGCCAGCAGTTTACAAGAGGGAAGGGGCTACACCTTC
NA	TRBV7-2	TRBJ2-7	NA	CASSNRVKGVSEQYF	TGTGCCAGCAGCAACCGGGTCAAAGGGGTCTCCGAGCAGTACTTC
TRBD1	TRBV29-1	TRBJ2-7	many	CSVERGQGYNEQYF	TGCAGCGTTGAAAGGGGACAGGGGTACAACGAGCAGTACTTC
TRBD1	TRBV6-5	TRBJ1-5	NA	CASSYTGGSQPQHF	TGTGCCAGCAGTTACACAGGGGGCTCTCAGCCCCAGCATTTT
TRBD2	TRBV20-1	TRBJ2-7	many	CSARPEAGATTYEQYF	TGCAGTGCTAGGCCCGAGGCGGGAGCCACCACCTACGAGCAGTACTTC
NA	TRBV7-3	TRBJ2-5	many	CASSQGGLETQYF	TGTGCCAGCAGCCAAGGGGGATTAGAGACCCAGTACTTC
NA	TRBV12-3/TRBV12-4	TRBJ1-1	many	CASSLRVRNTEAFF	TGTGCCAGCAGTTTACGGGTCCGGAACACTGAAGCTTTCTTT
NA	TRBV20-1	TRBJ2-5	many	CSAYRGQTTQYF	TGCAGTGCTTATCGTGGACAGACTACCCAGTACTTC
NA	TRBV19	TRBJ2-7	many	CASSREGYGGADYEQYF	TGTGCCAGTAGTAGAGAGGGGTATGGCGGGGCCGATTACGAGCAGTACTTC
TRBD2	TRBV12-3/TRBV12-4	TRBJ2-2	many	CASSLAAGGTGELFF	TGTGCCAGCAGTTTAGCGGCGGGAGGCACCGGGGAGCTGTTTTTT
TRBD2	TRBV6-1	TRBJ2-2	NA	CASRGLAGVSNTGELFF	TGTGCCAGCAGGGGACTAGCGGGCGTTTCGAACACCGGGGAGCTGTTTTTT
NA	TRBV6-1	TRBJ1-3	NA	CASSGQDASGNTIYF	TGTGCCAGCAGTGGGCAGGACGCCTCTGGAAACACCATATATTTT
NA	TRBV11-2	TRBJ1-3	many	CATSSGNTIYF	TGTGCCACGAGCTCTGGAAACACCATATATTTT
TRBD2	TRBV4-1	TRBJ2-7	many	CASSQTKLAGVLSEQYF	TGCGCCAGCAGCCAAACCAAACTAGCGGGAGTTTTGTCCGAGCAGTACTTC
NA	TRBV30	TRBJ1-1	NA	CAWSVGQPNTEAFF	TGTGCCTGGAGTGTCGGCCAACCAAACACTGAAGCTTTCTTT
NA	TRBV11-1	TRBJ1-3	many	CASSAPGLQSSGNTIYF	TGTGCCAGCAGCGCCCCGGGACTCCAGAGCTCTGGAAACACCATATATTTT
NA	TRBV6-5	TRBJ1-5	once	CASSYSAGRNQPQHF	TGTGCCAGCAGTTACTCGGCAGGGCGCAATCAGCCCCAGCATTTT
NA	TRBV28	TRBJ1-1	NA	CASSFRQGGTEAFF	TGTGCCAGCAGTTTTCGGCAGGGTGGGACTGAAGCTTTCTTT